This TCR beta chain stems from a study of shared clonotypes between healthy human individuals. In the study overall: Participating donors consisted of two women and a few men aged 18 to 49.

The assay was immunoSEQ multiplex PCR, and TCRdb's table has in-frame clones only and misses some. Here the sample spans about 2.3 million clones, 92% being singletons. The CDR3 consists of 12 residues. Deletions cut 3 bases from V and 10 bases from J, with 10 bases between. The germline V gene encodes CDR1 SGHTA and CDR2 FQGTGA. V is TRBV7-3 and J is TRBJ2-1; no clear D. This sequence originates from a man aged 18 to 30 in good health. Some clones in this sample may be carry-over from other donors' samples. The sequencing input was naive CD4+ T cells from PBMCs. Subset of the sample: CD45RA+ positively selected. CDR3 in amino acids: CASSFGGVEQFF. CDR3 DNA sequence: TGTGCCAGCAGCTTCGGTGGAGTCGAGCAGTTCTTC.